This T cell receptor beta chain was sequenced in a study of T cell responses to AZD1222 COVID-19 vaccine. The repertoire was sequenced with immunoSEQ multiplex PCR; TCRdb's copy has only in-frame clones and lacks some. The sample holds 110,000 to 150,000 clones; about 93% are singletons and the top ten take about 3.8%. Germline V CDR1 and CDR2: SGHRS, YFSETQ. The CDR3 extends over 17 amino acids. V shed 0 bases, J shed 2 bases, and the junction held 7 bases outside the gene matches. Here the sequenced sample was peripheral blood, taken on day 0 of AZD1222 vaccination. The sequence came from an adult in good health. V gene TRBV5-1 combines with J gene TRBJ2-7; 11 bases line up with TRBD2. The chain's CDR3 is CASSLATTSGVTYEQYF. As DNA, the CDR3 is TGCGCCAGCAGCTTGGCGACGACTAGCGGGGTTACCTACGAGCAGTACTTC.